This TCR beta chain was documented in a study of technical replicates of blood from a handful of donors. Libraries were prepared by immunoSEQ multiplex PCR; TCRdb keeps only in-frame clonotypes and omits some of them. The table includes 65,000 to 80,000 clones, roughly 96% detected once. CDR3 length: 13 amino acids. The receptor was derived from a human donor in good health. Sequenced: T cells isolated from PBMCs. The chain joins TRBV21-1 to TRBJ1-1; the D call of TRBD1 is as the table states it, not checked on the DNA. TRBV21-1 is noted as a pseudogene. Written as DNA, the CDR3 is TGTGCCAGCAGCAAAGGGCAGGGCCTCGGGGCTTTCTTT. Translation gives CASSKGQGLGAFF.